This entry concerns a single T cell receptor beta chain. A much more abundant neighbour one base away suggests this may be a read error. The sample belongs to a study of T cell repertoires in cytomegalovirus infection. Study-wide background: Through public TCR beta signatures, both CMV infection and matching HLA type were indicated.

Germline V gene lookup returns CDR1 MNHEY and CDR2 SVGAGI. The CDR3 covers 16 residues. V was shortened by 1 base and J by 4 bases, with 15 bases between the two germline ends. A single record per CDR3 protein comes from TCRdb applying MiXCR to the reads. This sample carries some 400,000 distinct CDR3 sequences, around a sixth of them seen once, and the ten largest clones take roughly 8.7%. This chain connects TRBV6-5 to TRBJ2-3, with a possible D match to TRBD2 (5 bases). The receptor was derived from a human donor in good health (CMV status not recorded). Some clones in this sample may be carry-over from other donors' samples. The sample was PBMCs. Here the CDR3 DNA reads TGTGCCAGCAGTTACTTGAGATCCCAGAGGGCAGATACGCAGTATTTT. This translates into CASSYLRSQRADTQYF.